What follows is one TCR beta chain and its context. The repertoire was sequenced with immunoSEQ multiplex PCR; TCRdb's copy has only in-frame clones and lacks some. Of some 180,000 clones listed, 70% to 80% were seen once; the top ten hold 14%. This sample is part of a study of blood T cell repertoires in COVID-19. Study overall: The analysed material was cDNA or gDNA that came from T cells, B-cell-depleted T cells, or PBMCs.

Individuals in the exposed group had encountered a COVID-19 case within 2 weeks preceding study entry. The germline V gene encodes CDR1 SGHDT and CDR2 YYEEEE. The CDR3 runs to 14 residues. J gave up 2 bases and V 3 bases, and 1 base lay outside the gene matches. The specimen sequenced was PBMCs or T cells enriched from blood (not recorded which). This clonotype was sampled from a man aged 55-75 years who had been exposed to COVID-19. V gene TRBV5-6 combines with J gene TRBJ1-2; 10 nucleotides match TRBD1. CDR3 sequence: CASSSDRGNYGYTF. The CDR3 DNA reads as TGTGCCAGCAGCTCGGACAGGGGGAACTATGGCTACACCTTC.